The present entry profiles one T cell receptor beta chain with its context. Antigen specificity is unknown. Each of the donors was a healthy bone marrow donor. Germline V CDR1 and CDR2: SGHTS, YDEGEE. V was clipped by 0 bases and J by 3 bases; unmatched bases: 11. This CDR3 has 18 residues. These data belong to a study of cytomegalovirus exposure and HLA in healthy donors. General study points: CMV antigen specificity of three CMV-associated chains was confirmed in vitro. Later analysis revealed greater clonal expansion in HLA-associated TCR beta chains than in equally common others.

PCR primers comprised 60 Vbeta and 13 Jbeta primers. Here immunoSEQ multiplex PCR was the method, and the copy in TCRdb shows in-frame clones only, minus some. The table has 150,000 to 200,000 clones, about 79% seen once. Specimen: PBMCs. This chain joins TRBV5-8 and TRBJ2-7; 11 bases agree with TRBD1. The clonotype comes from a woman in her fifties or sixties in good health and CMV-seronegative. Written as DNA, the CDR3 is TGTGCCAGCAGCTTGGAGGGACAGGGGGGACTAAGGAGCTACGAGCAGTACTTC. This encodes CASSLEGQGGLRSYEQYF.